A selection of T cell receptor beta chains follows, all from one sample in a study of blood T cell repertoires in COVID-19. Produced via immunoSEQ multiplex PCR; TCRdb's table is partial and in-frame only. This table holds 60,000 to 70,000 clones, less than 90% found once. The specimen sequenced was peripheral blood. The receptor set was obtained from a man aged 50 or older with active COVID-19. Both conserved end residues are part of each CDR3.

cdr3_aa	v_call	j_call	cdr3_length
CASSLVPGAGGAQTQYF	TRBV5-1	TRBJ2-5	17
CSVGFGGGADTQYF	TRBV29-1	TRBJ2-3	14
CSVIRRNTEAFF	TRBV29-1	TRBJ1-1	12
CASSYRGSYEQYF	TRBV9	TRBJ2-7	13
CASSQRTAPSNQPQHF	TRBV4-1	TRBJ1-5	16
CASLPNTDTQYF	TRBV12-3/TRBV12-4	TRBJ2-3	12
CASTTQGKPQHF	TRBV6-5	TRBJ1-5	12
CASSINPGDSNQPQHF	TRBV19	TRBJ1-5	16
CASSEFWEGVKPQHF	TRBV2	TRBJ1-5	15
CASSQERAGGPFLETQYF	TRBV14	TRBJ2-5	18
CASSFNQGAGPDEQYF	TRBV7-6	TRBJ2-7	16
CATTVGFYEQYF	TRBV6-6	TRBJ2-7	12
CASSRGFSNQPQHF	TRBV21-1	TRBJ1-5	14
CASSLDREEFF	TRBV5-1	TRBJ2-1	11
CASSTGDHYGYTF	TRBV7-9	TRBJ1-2	13
CASNRDSAYSNQPQHF	TRBV6-6	TRBJ1-5	16
CASSYSGGLAYEQYF	TRBV6-5	TRBJ2-7	15
CASSSRESGYTF	TRBV6-5	TRBJ1-2	12
CASSQDFLEAFF	TRBV14	TRBJ1-1	12
CASSEDNYEQYF	TRBV6-1	TRBJ2-7	12
CASSEGGAIGYTF	TRBV25-1	TRBJ1-2	13
CASSRTGWEATQYF	TRBV5-6	TRBJ2-5	14
CAISEGRDFQPQHF	TRBV10-3	TRBJ1-5	14
CASSLKRTGTSYNEQFF	TRBV3-1/TRBV3-2	TRBJ2-1	17
CASSKGLAGGSYNEQFF	TRBV2	TRBJ2-1	17
CASSQGDWSLENEKLFF	TRBV3-1/TRBV3-2	TRBJ1-4	17
CASSQGLSSGTDTQYF	TRBV4-2	TRBJ2-3	16
CASSETGVRGEAFF	TRBV2	TRBJ1-1	14
CASSSPESRGDEQYF	TRBV6-5	TRBJ2-7	15
CASSLEASVGDTQYF	TRBV11-3	TRBJ2-3	15
CATSRDGIGQGISSNTGELFF	TRBV15	TRBJ2-2	21
CASSLAGTFNEQFF	TRBV7-2	TRBJ2-1	14
CASRPKVGGPNTEAFF	TRBV5-1	TRBJ1-1	16
CASSLEPGTEAFF	TRBV5-1	TRBJ1-1	13
CASSQKGLAGSYEQYF	TRBV4-2	TRBJ2-7	16
CASSQDLLQLAKNIQYF	TRBV4-3	TRBJ2-4	17
CASSPPWRGANHEQYF	TRBV7-2	TRBJ2-7	16
CASSPSGVRSPLHF	TRBV6-5	TRBJ1-6	14
CASSLQGYETQYF	TRBV5-4	TRBJ2-5	13
CASTTGGNTEAFF	TRBV2	TRBJ1-1	13
CASSLSAGGGYGYTF	TRBV7-8	TRBJ1-2	15
CSVSRVYYGYTF	TRBV29-1	TRBJ1-2	12
CASSNQTGGPNQPQHF	TRBV21-1	TRBJ1-5	16
CASSPSWGVAPNNEQFF	TRBV7-9	TRBJ2-1	17
CASSLVPVNSPLHF	TRBV5-1	TRBJ1-6	14
CASSWGSGRADEQYF	TRBV5-4	TRBJ2-7	15
CASSERRVTLRSKNIQYF	TRBV6-1	TRBJ2-4	18
CASTPTSVPYEQYF	TRBV7-8	TRBJ2-7	14
CASSQGEPPLNTEAFF	TRBV4-1	TRBJ1-1	16
CASSLALTSGGPTDTQYF	TRBV5-1	TRBJ2-3	18
CASSLGQGNQPQHF	TRBV27	TRBJ1-5	14
CASSLDSSYNEQFF	TRBV5-4	TRBJ2-1	14
CASTPIAGGGKTQYF	TRBV2	TRBJ2-5	15
CASSLFLARSNEKLFF	TRBV28	TRBJ1-4	16
CASSTNLGLAGGTKQFF	TRBV5-1	TRBJ2-1	17